This T cell receptor beta chain is from a study of PD-1 blockade in classical Hodgkin lymphoma. Study findings and constraints: Exclusion applied to patients who initiated nivolumab less than 1 year following ASCT. Patients newly diagnosed and complete responders had comparable baseline diversity. At baseline, newly diagnosed patients reportedly showed less TCR diversity than healthy donors.

With no exception, relapse followed autologous stem cell transplantation in all patients, and brentuximab vedotin exposure varied. Regarding this clone: What it recognizes is unknown.

Germline values: CDR1 LNHDA, CDR2 SQIVND (reference sequence). V lost 2 bases and J 0 bases, leaving 10 bases between the germline ends. The CDR3 is 15 amino acids. Some clones are missing from TCRdb's copy, which holds only in-frame ones; the method was immunoSEQ multiplex PCR. The sample carries some 23,000 clones, 71% recorded once. This chain joins TRBV19 and TRBJ1-1; no reliable D call. Sequencing used peripheral blood mononuclear cells (PBMCs), obtained at baseline. The TCR comes from a human donor with classical Hodgkin lymphoma. CDR3 nucleotide sequence: TGTGCCAGTAGTATACCTGAGGGTATGAACACTGAAGCTTTCTTT. It is translated as CASSIPEGMNTEAFF.